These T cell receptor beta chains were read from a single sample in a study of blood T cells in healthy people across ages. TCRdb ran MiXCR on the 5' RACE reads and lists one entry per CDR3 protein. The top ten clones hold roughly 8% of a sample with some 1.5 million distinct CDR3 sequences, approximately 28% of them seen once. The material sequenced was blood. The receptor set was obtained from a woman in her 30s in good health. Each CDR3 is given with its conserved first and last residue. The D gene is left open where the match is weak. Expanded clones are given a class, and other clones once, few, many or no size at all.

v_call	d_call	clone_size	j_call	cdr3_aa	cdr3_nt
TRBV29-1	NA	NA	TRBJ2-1	CSVEGPDSYYNEQFF	TGCAGCGTTGAAGGCCCGGACAGCTATTACAATGAGCAGTTCTTC
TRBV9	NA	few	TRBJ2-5	CTSSVGLAPSGETQYF	TGTACCAGCAGCGTAGGTCTAGCTCCATCGGGCGAGACCCAGTACTTC
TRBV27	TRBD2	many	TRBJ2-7	CASSSRSGRDWYEQYF	TGTGCCAGCAGTTCCCGTAGCGGGAGGGATTGGTACGAGCAGTACTTC
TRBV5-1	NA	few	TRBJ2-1	CASSQGGYSSYNEQFF	TGCGCCAGCAGCCAGGGGGGTTATAGCTCCTACAATGAGCAGTTCTTC
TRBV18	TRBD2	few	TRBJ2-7	CASSRGLADTYEQYF	TGTGCCAGCTCCCGGGGACTAGCGGACACCTACGAGCAGTACTTC
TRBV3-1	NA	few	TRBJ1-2	CASSQGLGHGYTF	TGTGCCAGCAGCCAAGGGCTGGGACATGGCTACACCTTC
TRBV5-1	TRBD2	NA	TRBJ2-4	CASSRGSGNDIQYF	TGCGCCAGCAGTAGAGGTAGCGGGAATGACATTCAGTACTTC
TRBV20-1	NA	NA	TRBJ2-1	CSARNTVRGRGEQFF	TGCAGTGCTAGGAACACAGTAAGGGGCAGGGGTGAGCAGTTCTTC
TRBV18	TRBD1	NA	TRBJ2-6	CASSVTGNPSGANVLTF	TGTGCCAGCTCGGTGACAGGGAACCCCTCTGGGGCCAACGTCCTGACTTTC
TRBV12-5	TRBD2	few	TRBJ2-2	CASGLVLLAGGPRDTGELFF	TGTGCTAGTGGTTTGGTCTTGCTAGCGGGAGGGCCCCGTGACACCGGGGAGCTGTTTTTT
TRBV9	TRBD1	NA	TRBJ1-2	CASSAGQGSGYTF	TGTGCCAGCAGCGCGGGACAGGGGTCTGGCTACACCTTC
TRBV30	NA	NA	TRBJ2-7	CAWSVPGQGSYEQYF	TGTGCCTGGAGTGTCCCGGGGCAGGGTTCCTACGAGCAGTACTTC
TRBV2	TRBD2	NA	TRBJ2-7	CASSEGTSKDYEQYF	TGTGCCAGCAGTGAAGGGACTAGCAAAGACTACGAGCAGTACTTC
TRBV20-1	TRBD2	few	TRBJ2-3	CSAIARRGSVADTQYF	TGCAGTGCTATCGCCCGCCGCGGGAGTGTCGCAGATACGCAGTATTTT
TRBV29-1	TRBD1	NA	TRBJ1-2	CSVEDRADGYTF	TGCAGCGTGGAGGACAGGGCAGATGGCTACACCTTC
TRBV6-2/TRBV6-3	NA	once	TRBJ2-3	CASRLWGSTDTQYF	TGTGCCAGCAGATTATGGGGGAGCACAGATACGCAGTATTTT
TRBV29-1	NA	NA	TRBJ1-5	CSVSAPPQHF	TGCAGCGTTTCCGCACCGCCCCAGCATTTT
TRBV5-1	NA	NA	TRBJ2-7	CASSLVVGNYEQYF	TGCGCCAGCAGCTTGGTTGTCGGCAACTACGAGCAGTACTTC
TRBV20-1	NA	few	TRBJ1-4	CSARDRPGNEKLFF	TGCAGTGCTAGAGATCGGCCAGGGAATGAAAAACTGTTTTTT
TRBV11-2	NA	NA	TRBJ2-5	CASSPSRTAGETQYF	TGTGCCAGCAGCCCTAGCCGGACCGCCGGAGAGACCCAGTACTTC
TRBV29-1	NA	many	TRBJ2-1	CSVERNEQFF	TGCAGCGTTGAGCGCAATGAGCAGTTCTTC
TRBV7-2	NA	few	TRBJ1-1	CASSLARGMVEAFF	TGTGCCAGCAGCTTAGCCCGGGGGATGGTTGAAGCTTTCTTT
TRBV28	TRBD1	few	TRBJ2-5	CPSSLPKGASETQYF	TGTCCCAGCAGCCTTCCCAAGGGGGCTAGTGAGACCCAGTACTTC
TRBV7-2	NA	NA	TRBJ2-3	CASSLGPPAVSTDTQYF	TGTGCCAGCAGCTTAGGACCCCCGGCAGTTAGCACAGATACGCAGTATTTT
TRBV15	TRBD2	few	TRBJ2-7	CATSRGTSGGTYEQYF	TGTGCCACCAGCCGAGGGACTAGCGGGGGGACCTACGAGCAGTACTTC
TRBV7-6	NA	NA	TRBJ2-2	CASSLARAGTGELFF	TGTGCCAGCAGCTTAGCGAGGGCCGGCACCGGGGAGCTGTTTTTT
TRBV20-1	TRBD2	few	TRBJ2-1	CSARAPGLAGLGSYNEQFF	TGCAGTGCTAGAGCCCCGGGACTAGCGGGGCTGGGGTCCTACAATGAGCAGTTCTTC
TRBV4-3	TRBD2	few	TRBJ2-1	CASSQAGLAYYNEQFF	TGCGCCAGCAGCCAAGCAGGACTAGCGTATTACAATGAGCAGTTCTTC
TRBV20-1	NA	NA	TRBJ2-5	CSARALRRLEETQYF	TGCAGTGCTAGAGCCTTGAGGCGGTTAGAAGAGACCCAGTACTTC
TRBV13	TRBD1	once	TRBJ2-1	CASSTGRGRDNEQFF	TGTGCCAGCAGCACTGGCAGGGGGCGCGACAATGAGCAGTTCTTC
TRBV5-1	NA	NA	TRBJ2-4	CASSSPAGPLIQYF	TGCGCCAGCAGCTCCCCAGCGGGTCCGCTCATTCAGTACTTC
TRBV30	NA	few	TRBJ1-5	CAWTPSSRNQPQHF	TGTGCCTGGACCCCCTCGTCCCGCAATCAGCCCCAGCATTTT
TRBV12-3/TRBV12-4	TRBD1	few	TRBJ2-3	CASSRQGASTDTQYF	TGTGCCAGCAGCCGACAGGGGGCTAGCACAGATACGCAGTATTTT
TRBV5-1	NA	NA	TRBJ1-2	CASSLPSGTF	TGCGCCAGCAGCCTCCCGTCTGGGACCTTC
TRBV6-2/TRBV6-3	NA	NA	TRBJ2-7	CASSRPNGGEQYF	TGTGCCAGCAGCCGCCCCAATGGAGGCGAGCAGTACTTC
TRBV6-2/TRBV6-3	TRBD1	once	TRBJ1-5	CASEGQGSNQPQHF	TGTGCCAGCGAGGGACAGGGAAGCAATCAGCCCCAGCATTTT
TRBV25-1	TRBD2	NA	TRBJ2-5	CASSDLGRGGRETQYF	TGTGCCAGCAGTGATTTGGGGCGGGGGGGCCGAGAGACCCAGTACTTC
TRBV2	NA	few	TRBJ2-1	CASLGSGNEQFF	TGTGCCAGCTTGGGGAGCGGGAATGAGCAGTTCTTC
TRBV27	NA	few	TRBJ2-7	CASSLLGWGEQYF	TGTGCCAGCAGTTTACTAGGGTGGGGGGAGCAGTACTTC
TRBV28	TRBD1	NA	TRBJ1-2	CASSTRQGLFGYTF	TGTGCCAGCAGTACTCGACAGGGGCTATTTGGCTACACCTTC
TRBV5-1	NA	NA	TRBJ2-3	CASSPSAASYTDTQYF	TGCGCCAGCAGCCCAAGCGCTGCTAGTTACACAGATACGCAGTATTTT